This T cell receptor (beta chain) was identified during a study of vaccination and CD4 T cells after COVID-19. At the level of the study: Researchers treated control cultures with a CEFX pool, an HIV-1 Nef pool, or no peptide.

In the case of this clonotype: Its antigen is as yet unknown.

Treatment indicated: approximately nine-day PBMC culture with coronavirus spike peptide pools or control peptides (ViraFEST assay). Sequenced with the Oncomine TCR Beta short-read assay was DNA taken from cultured CD4+ T cells. MiXCR, run by TCRdb on the PCR reads, gives a single entry per CDR3 protein. The profile shows roughly 3,500 distinct CDR3 sequences, roughly 16% of them singletons. The CDR3 loop spans 12 amino acids. Germline loops: CDR1 ENHRY, CDR2 SYGVKD. Trimming removed 5 bases from V and 0 bases from J, with 4 bases in between. The rearrangement uses TRBV10-3 and TRBJ1-2; D not certain. The TCR comes from a human donor who had recovered from COVID-19. Sequencing input: CD4+ T cells from blood, cultured in vitro. The CDR3 nucleotides are TGTGCCATCAGTCCAGCTAACTATGGCTACACCTTC. Amino acid sequence: CAISPANYGYTF.